These 31 T cell receptor beta chains originate from one sample sequenced in a study of T cells expressing NK-cell markers (dated by TCRdb to about 2020). The protocol used for the library was 5' RACE. These reads were obtained on an Illumina HiSeq 2000. TCRdb reanalyzed the reads, keeping one entry per CDR3 protein sequence and omitting DNA. Per the sample table, the count is some 410,000 distinct CDR3 sequences. Under 7.5% of the sample is taken by the ten largest. Sample: blood T cells: a sorted CD56 or NKG2C T cell subset, CD4+ or CD8+ T cells, or bulk PBMC T cells (not recorded which). The receptors come from a woman aged 18 to 75 in good health.

V is TRBV5-6 and J is TRBJ2-1; TCRdb names TRBD1, which stays unverified in the absence of DNA. From germline, CDR1 is SGHDT and CDR2 YYEEEE. The CDR3 contains 12 residues. CDR3: CASGKTGGEQFF.

The chain employs TRBV6-5 and TRBJ1-1; as DNA is missing, the TRBD1 call by TCRdb cannot be tested. Per germline, CDR1 MNHEY and CDR2 SVGAGI. The CDR3 length is 12 residues. The chain's CDR3 is CASSRQGAEAFF.

The V gene is TRBV20-1, the J gene TRBJ1-1; TCRdb indicates TRBD1, and absent DNA this call remains unverified. The CDR3 spans 14 residues. The germline CDR1 and CDR2 sequences are DFQATT and SNEGSKA (reference sequence). CDR3 amino acids: CSARDGRGSAEAFF.

Here the CDR3 reads CASSVIGTEAFF. The V call is TRBV9, the J call TRBJ1-1. The CDR3 spans 12 residues. Germline loops: CDR1 SGDLS, CDR2 YYNGEE.

V gene TRBV29-1 combines with J gene TRBJ2-3; TCRdb's D call of TRBD2 is untestable without DNA. Germline values: CDR1 SQVTM, CDR2 ANQGSEA. The CDR3 has 15 amino acids. The CDR3 spells CSVRGLAGDGDTQYF.

This rearrangement joins TRBV29-1 to TRBJ2-3; checking the TCRdb D call of TRBD1 is not possible without DNA. From germline, CDR1 is SQVTM and CDR2 ANQGSEA. This CDR3 has 15 amino acids. The CDR3 here is CSAAQDRGRTDTQYF.

This rearrangement joins TRBV7-7 to TRBJ1-1. Germline CDR1 reads SSHAT; CDR2 reads FNYEAQ (reference sequence). The CDR3 runs to 13 residues. The CDR3 here is CASSLDWSSRAFF.

The rearrangement links TRBV20-1 to TRBJ1-1; TCRdb's D gene call, TRBD1, goes unchecked for lack of DNA. The CDR3 consists of 17 residues. The germline V gene has CDR1 DFQATT and CDR2 SNEGSKA (reference sequence). The CDR3 reads CSARPRTRAVLNTEAFF.

The rearrangement uses TRBV29-1 and TRBJ2-5; TCRdb indicates TRBD2, and absent DNA this call remains unverified. Germline V lookup: CDR1 SQVTM, CDR2 ANQGSEA. The CDR3 has 14 amino acids. CDR3 sequence: CSEQASGDQETQYF.

The V gene is TRBV28, the J gene TRBJ2-5; checking the TCRdb D call of TRBD2 is not possible without DNA. Per germline, CDR1 MDHEN and CDR2 SYDVKM. The CDR3 totals 16 residues. The CDR3 protein is CASSPAIAGLQETQYF.

This chain connects TRBV11-1 to TRBJ1-2; without DNA, the TCRdb call of TRBD1 cannot be checked. Looked up from germline, CDR1 is SGHAT and CDR2 is FQDESV (reference sequence). The CDR3 sequence is 13 residues long. Here the CDR3 reads CASSPRDRNGYTF. The whole variable domain, filled in from reference TRBV11-1 and TRBJ1-2, reads EAEVAQSPRYKITEKSQAVAFWCDPISGHATLYWYRQILGQGPELLVQFQDESVVDDSQLPKDRFSAERLKGVDSTLKIQPAELGDSAMYLCASSPRDRNGYTFGSGTRLTVV.

V gene TRBV20-1 combines with J gene TRBJ2-1; absent DNA, TCRdb's TRBD1 call cannot be checked. Germline values: CDR1 DFQATT, CDR2 SNEGSKA (reference sequence). The CDR3 runs to 17 residues. CDR3 protein: CSARLTNNPQGYNEQFF.

V is TRBV11-2 and J is TRBJ1-2. The CDR3 is made up of 13 amino acids. Germline CDR1 reads SGHAT; CDR2 reads FQNNGV. The chain's CDR3 is CASSLDNSYGYTF.

The gene calls are TRBV19 and TRBJ2-7; TCRdb calls TRBD1, which cannot be checked without DNA. CDR3 length equals 13 residues. Germline V gives CDR1 LNHDA, CDR2 SQIVND (reference sequence). CDR3 sequence reads: CASSATGSYEQYF. Using reference TRBV19 and TRBJ2-7 for the parts outside the CDR3, the full variable domain is DGGITQSPKYLFRKEGQNVTLSCEQNLNHDAMYWYRQDPGQGLRLIYYSQIVNDFQKGDIAEGYSVSREKKESFPLTVTSAQKNPTAFYLCASSATGSYEQYFGPGTRLTVT.

The V call is TRBV20-1, the J call TRBJ1-4; TCRdb calls TRBD1, which cannot be checked without DNA. The CDR3 covers 13 residues. CDR1 DFQATT and CDR2 SNEGSKA come from the germline V gene (reference sequence). CDR3: CSATGQGTVKLFF.

The rearrangement joins TRBV11-2 to TRBJ2-3; as DNA is missing, the TRBD2 call by TCRdb cannot be tested. The CDR3 totals 16 residues. CDR1 and CDR2 from the germline V gene are SGHAT and FQNNGV. The CDR3 region is CASSSRGALSTDTQYF.

The rearrangement links TRBV14 to TRBJ2-1; TCRdb outputs TRBD2, but without DNA this stays unchecked. The CDR3 sequence is 14 residues long. Germline CDR1 and CDR2: SGHDN and FVKESK. CDR3 protein: CASSQGPSGREQFF. Together with reference TRBV14 and TRBJ2-1, the CDR3 gives the full variable domain: EAGVTQFPSHSVIEKGQTVTLRCDPISGHDNLYWYRRVMGKEIKFLLHFVKESKQDESGMPNNRFLAERTGGTYSTLKVQPAELEDSGVYFCASSQGPSGREQFFGPGTRLTVL.

The rearrangement links TRBV5-1 to TRBJ2-2; TCRdb designates TRBD1, a call that cannot be tested without DNA. CDR1 and CDR2 (germline): SGHRS, YFSETQ. The CDR3 runs 17 residues. The chain's CDR3 is CASSLGEETGNTGELFF.

This chain connects TRBV3-1 to TRBJ2-1; there is no DNA to check the TCRdb D call of TRBD1. Looked up from germline, CDR1 is LGHDT and CDR2 is YNNKEL (reference sequence). This CDR3 has 14 amino acids. The CDR3: CASSLPGGGNEQFF.

This chain links TRBV6-2 or TRBV6-3 with TRBJ2-3; TCRdb names TRBD2, which stays unverified in the absence of DNA. Germline V lookup: CDR1 MNHEY, CDR2 SVGEGT. The CDR3 has 15 residues. CDR3: CASSLRESSTDTQYF.

CDR3 sequence reads: CASSFPGLMSSYNEQFF. The chain recombines TRBV7-9 with TRBJ2-1; TCRdb calls TRBD2, which cannot be checked without DNA. This CDR3 contains 17 residues. Germline assignment: CDR1 SEHNR and CDR2 FQNEAQ (reference sequence).

The chain uses TRBV11-2 and TRBJ1-6; lacking DNA, the TRBD1 call made by TCRdb goes unchecked. CDR3 length equals 18 residues. Germline V gene lookup returns CDR1 SGHAT and CDR2 FQNNGV. CDR3: CASSSGQGVWSYNSPLHF.

V and J are TRBV3-1 and TRBJ2-6. CDR1 is LGHDT, CDR2 YNNKEL, per germline (reference sequence). CDR3 length: 15 residues. CDR3: CASSQHPSGANVLTF.

The chain uses TRBV4-3 and TRBJ2-1; no DNA is available, so the TRBD2 call from TCRdb remains unchecked. Germline V lookup: CDR1 LGHNA, CDR2 YSLEER. This CDR3 contains 16 residues. The CDR3 sequence: CASSLTLAGDYNEQFF.

The V call is TRBV4-3, the J call TRBJ1-1; checking the TCRdb D call of TRBD1 is not possible without DNA. Germline V gives CDR1 LGHNA, CDR2 YSLEER. The CDR3 covers 15 residues. This CDR3 reads CASSPQIPGGTEAFF.

This chain joins TRBV5-4 and TRBJ2-7; TCRdb proposes TRBD2, but this gene call is untestable without DNA. This CDR3 contains 14 residues. Germline V gene data show CDR1 as SGHNT and CDR2 as YYREEE (reference sequence). The CDR3 sequence: CASSLSLAPYEQYF. Variable domain in full (rest from reference TRBV5-4 and TRBJ2-7): ETGVTQSPTHLIKTRGQQVTLRCSSQSGHNTVSWYQQALGQGPQFIFQYYREEENGRGNFPPRFSGLQFPNYSSELNVNALELDDSALYLCASSLSLAPYEQYFGPGTRLTVT.

The chain recombines TRBV20-1 with TRBJ1-4. The CDR3 runs to 15 residues. CDR1 is DFQATT and CDR2 is SNEGSKA in the germline V gene (reference sequence). This chain's CDR3 is CSAGTKKAGYEKLFF.

J is TRBJ1-1 and V is TRBV14; TCRdb's D call of TRBD1 is untestable without DNA. CDR3 length: 14 amino acids. The germline CDR1 and CDR2 sequences are SGHDN and FVKESK. The CDR3 is CASSQGTGRTEAFF.

The chain carries TRBV20-1 and TRBJ1-6; as DNA is missing, the TRBD1 call by TCRdb cannot be tested. The CDR3 has 13 residues. Looked up from germline, CDR1 is DFQATT and CDR2 is SNEGSKA (reference sequence). This CDR3 reads CSASDRGLSPLHF.

The rearrangement links TRBV18 to TRBJ2-4; TCRdb gives TRBD1 as the D gene, but with no DNA this cannot be confirmed. CDR3 length: 13 residues. Per germline, CDR1 KGHSH and CDR2 LQKENI. The CDR3 is CASSPTTGNIQYF.

The chain is built from TRBV6-2 or TRBV6-3 and TRBJ2-1; TCRdb's D gene call, TRBD2, goes unchecked for lack of DNA. Per germline, CDR1 MNHEY and CDR2 SVGEGT. The length of the CDR3 is 14 residues. CDR3 sequence: CASSGGLAANEQFF.